What follows are 20 T cell receptor beta chains derived from one specimen sequenced in a study of beta chain features in type 1 diabetes. Study-level points and caveats: In every one of the four CD4+ subsets, TCRB CDR3s were moderately but significantly shorter in Type 1 diabetes patients.

Reverse transcription of all isolated RNA meant that expressed TCRB transcripts were sequenced. The assay was immunoSEQ multiplex PCR, and TCRdb's table has in-frame clones only and misses some. The repertoire includes 50,000 or so clones, around 45% of them detected once, and 0.1% to 0.15% sits in the top ten. These receptors have no identified antigens. Sample: stem cell memory CD4+ T cells from blood. These receptors were obtained from a man aged 25-40 years with type 1 diabetes.

This clone has only a few counts. This rearrangement joins TRBV2 to TRBJ1-2; D ambiguous. CDR3 size: 12 residues. Germline-derived CDR1 and CDR2 are SNHLY and FYNNEI. V was trimmed by 6 bases and J by 6 bases, leaving 11 bases between them. CDR3 coding DNA: TGTGCCAGCAGGGACTGGAAGCATGGCTACACCTTC. Residues: CASRDWKHGYTF.

The genes are TRBV29-1 and TRBJ1-1; D is undetermined. The CDR3 extends over 14 amino acids. V was trimmed by 6 bases and J by 1 base, leaving 15 bases between them. CDR1 is SQVTM, CDR2 ANQGSEA, per germline. CDR3 nucleotides: TGCAGCGTGCGCAGGACGGAGGCGAACACTGAAGCTTTCTTT. Protein product: CSVRRTEANTEAFF.

This clone was seen more than once but under ten times. The genes are TRBV27 and TRBJ2-7; a weak D match, TRBD1 (6 bases). V was clipped by 6 bases and J by 3 bases, with 24 bases between them. The CDR3 consists of 17 residues. Per germline, CDR1 MNHEY and CDR2 SMNVEV (reference sequence). The CDR3 here is CASRPGFGTRGNYEQYF. The CDR3, as DNA: TGTGCCAGCAGGCCGGGATTTGGGACAAGGGGAAACTACGAGCAGTACTTC.

The chain employs TRBV29-1 and TRBJ2-1, with D possibly being TRBD2 (6 bases). Trimming stripped 5 bases from V and 2 bases from J, with 19 bases between. In germline, CDR1 is SQVTM, CDR2 ANQGSEA. The CDR3 spans 16 residues. The CDR3 DNA follows: TGCAGCGTTTTACGCACTCTTAGCGGAGCCTACAATGAGCAGTTCTTC. Its translation is CSVLRTLSGAYNEQFF.

CDR3 DNA sequence: TGTGCCAGCAGTTCAACAGGGGTCTCCCAAGAGACCCAGTACTTC. Translation gives CASSSTGVSQETQYF. The chain joins TRBV28 to TRBJ2-5; 7 nucleotides line up with TRBD1. V lost 4 bases and J lost 1; bases outside the gene matches: 6. Germline V gene data show CDR1 as MDHEN and CDR2 as SYDVKM. The CDR3 has 15 residues.

This chain uses TRBV2 with TRBJ1-4, with D possibly matching TRBD1 (5 bases). Trimming pared 8 bases from V and 7 bases from J, leaving 17 bases between. Germline assignment: CDR1 SNHLY and CDR2 FYNNEI. The CDR3 has 14 residues. The CDR3 reads CASSQTASGEKLFF. CDR3 coding DNA: TGTGCCAGCTCCCAGACAGCCTCGGGTGAAAAACTGTTTTTT.

CDR3 sequence reads: CASRPGLAGVFGSYEQYF. In DNA form, the CDR3 reads TGTGCCAGCAGACCTGGACTAGCGGGAGTTTTTGGCTCCTACGAGCAGTACTTC. The rearrangement links TRBV5-8 to TRBJ2-7, with 13 bases aligning to TRBD2. The germline V gene encodes CDR1 SGHTS and CDR2 YDEGEE. Unmatched junction bases numbered 11, after V lost 5 bases and J lost 0 bases. This CDR3 is built from 18 residues.

There are a few counts of this clone. This sequence joins TRBV10-3 and TRBJ2-5, with 9 bases aligning to TRBD2. V dropped 10 bases and J dropped 7; count of bases not matched to a gene: 16. CDR3 length equals 15 residues. The germline V gene has CDR1 ENHRY and CDR2 SYGVKD. The DNA of the CDR3 is TGTGCCACCCGCCTTAGCGGGAGTGGGCAGAGGACCCAGTACTTC. This codes for CATRLSGSGQRTQYF.

The rearrangement links TRBV2 to TRBJ1-1; D unclear. Trimming took off 7 bases at V and 7 bases at J, with 16 bases between the two ends. CDR1 is SNHLY, CDR2 FYNNEI, per germline. The CDR3 contains 13 residues. The CDR3 loop reads CASTLTGRSEAFF. The CDR3 DNA sequence: TGTGCCAGCACCCTGACGGGGAGGAGTGAAGCTTTCTTT.

The chain recombines TRBV19 with TRBJ2-7; a weak D match, TRBD1 (5 bases). This CDR3 is 14 amino acids long. Germline values: CDR1 LNHDA, CDR2 SQIVND (reference sequence). Trimming removed 3 bases from V and 0 bases from J, with 9 bases in between. The CDR3 sequence is CASSIWQGSYEQYF. The CDR3 DNA reads as TGTGCCAGTAGTATCTGGCAGGGCTCCTACGAGCAGTACTTC.

This clone was recorded a few times. The rearrangement joins TRBV15 to TRBJ2-5, with TRBD2 matching 11 bases. CDR3 length: 17 amino acids. Germline V gene sequence: CDR1 LNHNV, CDR2 YYDKDF (reference sequence). Losses at the gene ends were 3 bases for V and 4 bases for J; bases not matched to a gene: 10. The CDR3 spells CATSRGSLAGDGETQYF. CDR3 coding DNA: TGTGCCACCAGCAGGGGGTCACTAGCGGGAGATGGAGAGACCCAGTACTTC.

There are a few counts of this clone. The chain is built from TRBV18 and TRBJ2-3; 8 bases are a match to TRBD1. Unmatched junction bases numbered 3, after V lost 3 bases and J lost 1 base. There are 15 residues in the CDR3. Germline lookup yields CDR1 KGHSH and CDR2 LQKENI. CDR3 in DNA: TGTGCCAGCTCACCGGACAGGGCTCGCACAGATACGCAGTATTTT. This sequence encodes CASSPDRARTDTQYF.

The table lists this clone with a few counts. The chain combines TRBV27 with TRBJ1-4; TRBD1 matches at 9 bases. Germline V gene data show CDR1 as MNHEY and CDR2 as SMNVEV (reference sequence). This CDR3 spans 16 amino acids. Trimming at V came to 5 bases and at J to 6 bases, leaving 10 bases not matched to a gene. DNA of the CDR3: TGTGCCAGCAGTCCACACCTTCGGGACAGGGATGAAAAACTGTTTTTT. Translating gives CASSPHLRDRDEKLFF.

This clone was counted only a few times. The rearrangement joins TRBV28 to TRBJ1-3; D unclear. This CDR3 has 16 amino acids. V was clipped by 1 base and J by 0 bases, with 10 bases between them. Germline CDR1 reads MDHEN; CDR2 reads SYDVKM. The CDR3 DNA follows: TGTGCCAGCAGTTTATCTAATATCCTCTCTGGAAACACCATATATTTT. Translation gives CASSLSNILSGNTIYF. Full variable domain (remainder filled in from reference TRBV28 and TRBJ1-3): DVKVTQSSRYLVKRTGEKVFLECVQDMDHENMFWYRQDPGLGLRLIYFSYDVKMKEKGDIPEGYSVSREKKERFSLILESASTNQTSMYLCASSLSNILSGNTIYFGEGSWLTVV.

This chain uses TRBV5-1 with TRBJ1-1, with unresolved D. The CDR3 sequence is 15 residues long. Germline CDR1 reads SGHRS; CDR2 reads YFSETQ. V gave up 0 bases and J gave up 3 bases, with 12 bases separating them. CDR3 in DNA: TGCGCCAGCAGCTTGGCCGCGGGTTGGGACACTGAAGCTTTCTTT. The encoded protein is CASSLAAGWDTEAFF. Full variable domain (remainder filled in from reference TRBV5-1 and TRBJ1-1): KAGVTQTPRYLIKTRGQQVTLSCSPISGHRSVSWYQQTPGQGLQFLFEYFSETQRNKGNFPGRFSGRQFSNSRSEMNVSTLELGDSALYLCASSLAAGWDTEAFFGQGTRLTVV.

This clone showed up just a few times. V gene TRBV13 combines with J gene TRBJ1-2; a possible D gene is TRBD1 (5 bases). The CDR3 is 16 amino acids. Germline CDR1 is PRHDT and CDR2 is FYEKMQ (reference sequence). With 1 base removed from V and 6 bases from J, the gap between germline ends came to 18 bases. CDR3 loop: CASSLAGQGAMDGYTF. The CDR3 DNA reads TGTGCCAGCAGCTTAGCGGGCCAGGGCGCTATGGATGGCTACACCTTC.

This clone turned up a few times. This chain joins TRBV5-1 and TRBJ2-3; D remains unclear. Germline V CDR1 and CDR2: SGHRS, YFSETQ. The germline V and J ends were trimmed by 0 bases and 0 bases, with 8 bases remaining between them. There are 15 residues in the CDR3. The CDR3 DNA reads as TGCGCCAGCAGCTTGGGAGTGACTAGCACAGATACGCAGTATTTT. Translation: CASSLGVTSTDTQYF.

V gene TRBV18 combines with J gene TRBJ2-7, with 7 bases that match TRBD1. J was trimmed by 2 bases and V by 3 bases; bases with no gene match: 10. Germline assignment: CDR1 KGHSH and CDR2 LQKENI. The CDR3 runs 16 residues. The CDR3 DNA reads TGTGCCAGCTCACCCACAAGGACAGGTTCTACCTACGAGCAGTACTTC. This codes for CASSPTRTGSTYEQYF. Drawing the rest from reference TRBV18 and TRBJ2-7, the complete variable domain is NAGVMQNPRHLVRRRGQEARLRCSPMKGHSHVYWYRQLPEEGLKFMVYLQKENIIDESGMPKERFSAEFPKEGPSILRIQQVVRGDSAAYFCASSPTRTGSTYEQYFGPGTRLTVT.

V usage is TRBV18 and J usage is TRBJ2-1; 9 bases map to TRBD1. The length of the CDR3 is 17 residues. J was trimmed by 0 bases and V by 6 bases; bases with no gene match: 9. Germline CDR1 is KGHSH and CDR2 is LQKENI. The CDR3 DNA sequence: TGTGCCAGCTCGGCAACAGGGGGCGTTAGCTCCTACAATGAGCAGTTCTTC. Protein product: CASSATGGVSSYNEQFF.

This chain joins TRBV7-2 and TRBJ2-5, with 9 nucleotides matching TRBD1. V shed 6 bases, J shed 3 bases, and the junction held 2 bases outside the gene matches. CDR3 length: 13 amino acids. From germline, CDR1 is SGHTA and CDR2 FQGNSA. CDR3 DNA: TGTGCCAGCAGATGGACAGGGGAAGAGACCCAGTACTTC. As protein: CASRWTGEETQYF.